This TCR beta chain was obtained from a study of breast tumors, draining lymph nodes, adjacent tissues. Using its own MiXCR run on the multiplex PCR reads, TCRdb lists one record per CDR3 protein. The sample records some 170,000 distinct CDR3 sequences, 30% to 40% being singletons. Axillary draining lymph nodes of breast cancer patients supplied the node samples. General observations from the study: Tumor TCR diversity was below lymph nodes but above nontumor tissue.

As for this clonotype: Its antigen is unidentified. A much bigger clone sits one base away, suggesting this may be a read error.

The V and J ends lost 8 bases and 3 bases, in that order; junction bases with no gene match: 6. The CDR3 extends over 13 amino acids. Germline-derived CDR1 and CDR2 are KGHSH and LQKENI. Source material: axillary lymph node tissue. The sequence was obtained from a female donor with breast cancer. Some clones in this sample may be carry-over from other donors' samples. This chain uses TRBV18 with TRBJ2-7; 8 bases are shared with TRBD1. This chain's CDR3 is CASPRGQGYEQYF. The CDR3 coding sequence is TGTGCCAGCCCCCGTGGACAGGGCTACGAGCAGTACTTC.